The TCR beta chain described here comes from a study of cytomegalovirus exposure and HLA in healthy donors (TCRdb year 2017). Background on the whole study: In an earlier analysis of roughly 500 of the donors, 250 to 300 Gb of sequence data and 100 million or so unique TCR beta sequences from 150 million to 200 million T cells were reported. About 280 gigabases of sequencing data and approximately 80 million unique TCR sequences were included in an early release covering several hundred HLA-typed donors. Of the approximately 400 genotyped donors, 75% to 85% were placed in the genetic ancestry cluster associated with self-reported Caucasian donors. The study aimed to test whether signatures of past pathogen exposure could be identified by cataloging public T cell receptors. The T cell repertoires of 550 to 850 subjects were profiled by immunosequencing and related to cytomegalovirus serostatus. A separate validation cohort of more than 100 different subjects was used in addition to the approximately 610-subject first cohort. To predict cytomegalovirus infection status, the study combined high-throughput TCR immunosequencing, statistical association of individual TCRs with disease status, and machine learning. To study patterns of TCR occurrence, a later analysis re-analyzed previously published TCR beta repertoires from 550 to 800 donors and added high-resolution HLA genotyping. In the later analysis, no new phenotypic data were used to find candidate immune exposures; instead, reliance was placed on TCR beta sequences and their occurrence across donors. An earlier analysis of approximately 500 of the donors applied high-throughput TCR beta sequencing to assess whether each TCR beta V gene segment acted as functional or pseudogenic. Donor age, sex, ethnicity and CMV serostatus were collected together with the repertoire data. In a later genetic analysis, genome-wide SNP genotypes for 398 of the 666 donors were used, and that subset was treated as a discovery cohort. All discovery cohort repertoires had been generated on a single sequencing platform. Both class I and class II loci were covered by HLA typing, at four-digit resolution. Typing coverage differed by locus: A, B, C, DRB1 and DQB1 were typed in about 620-630 donors, DQA1 in 522, DPA1 in 600 to 610, and DPB1 in 400 to 480. About five DR-DQ haplotypes were treated as single units for association and clustering because of strong linkage in the cohort. On average, around 230,000 unique TCR beta nucleotide sequences were sequenced per donor among some 420 genotyped donors of the cohort, with about 17% of those sequences being non-productive. Overall study outcomes, separate from this receptor: The authors suggested that the approach could potentially be extended to other disease states and immunological phenotypes. This cohort had only TCR beta chains sequenced, and the lack of alpha or paired-chain data limited which features could be detected. A later analysis found that most CMV-associated TCR beta chains appeared HLA-restricted, with HLA associations seemingly driven largely by CMV exposure. Because counts were too low, about 18 rarely observed V segments, including chromosome 9 orphons, were excluded from the earlier analysis of 587 of the donors. Immune exposure information for the cohort was limited to CMV serostatus. A cluster of highly shared sequence variants was judged likely to be a technical artifact of the sequencing pipeline. A total of 150 or so TCR beta chains were listed by the study as associated with cytomegalovirus. Correlated functional status among segregating V segments might be attributable to linkage disequilibrium, but an unknown experimental factor could not be ruled out. In a later genetic analysis, a missense DCLRE1C variant was associated with V-gene and J-gene trimming of TCR beta chains, and the association was replicated in an independent cohort. In an earlier analysis of around 500 of the donors, most TCR beta V segments appeared in productive rearrangements about 90% or about 30% of the time, broadly matching IMGT annotations. A later analysis reported that several top co-occurrence clusters appeared linked to parvovirus B19, influenza, CMV and Epstein-Barr virus. The presence/absence analyses assumed that sequencing depth was roughly uniform across donors, and that assumption may not be true. The classifier was reported to diagnose cytomegalovirus status with high specificity and sensitivity in both the original and validation cohorts. Across donors, most TCR sequences were observed very rarely, whereas some public TCRs were present in many individuals. In a later analysis, the rate of TCR association differed among HLA loci, with DRB1 alleles having the most associated TCRs and HLA-C alleles having the fewest. A further reported finding was that TCR beta sequences accurately predicted the HLA-A and HLA-B alleles for most subjects in the first cohort. Because some donors lacked HLA typing at each locus, the association tests relied only on the typed subset. In vitro tests confirmed that a few of the cytomegalovirus-associated TCR beta chains recognize cytomegalovirus antigens. In a later genetic analysis, fewer N-insertions in productive TCRs were reported among donors in an Asian-associated ancestry cluster than the roughly 710-donor mean. When HLA alleles, especially DR and DQ, strongly co-occurred, attributing TCR associations to individual alleles was difficult. In a later analysis, HLA-associated TCR beta chains showed more clonal expansion and lower generation probabilities than non-associated chains that were equally common. Specific HLA alleles were associated with 15,000 to 20,000 TCR beta sequences at a false discovery rate of 0.05 in a later analysis.

Receptors were amplified or captured by the immunoSEQ multiplex PCR assay. The multiplex PCR relied on a mix of 60 forward primers for TCR Vbeta segments and 13 reverse primers for TCR Jbeta segments. Amplification of the CDR3 region of rearranged TCR beta genes was performed with a multiplex PCR assay on genomic DNA. The amplified TCR beta libraries were sequenced on the Illumina HiSeq System as 87-base-pair reads. The authors' pipeline ran thus. A later analysis tallied some 79 million unique TCR beta chains across the approximately 670 repertoires, and about 10 million of those chains were shared by two or more donors. Raw reads were error-corrected and collapsed into unique sequences with a nearest-neighbor algorithm that merged closely related sequences to remove PCR and sequencing errors. CDR3 sequences were aligned to IMGT reference sequences to assign V, D and J gene segments. Each retained sequence needed at least a six-nucleotide match to both a V gene segment and a J gene segment. A rearrangement counted as productive if the CDR3 had no stop codons and remained in frame with V and J, and every other rearrangement counted as non-productive. Following IMGT convention, CDR3 was defined as the stretch from the second conserved V-encoded cysteine to the conserved J-encoded phenylalanine. The earlier analysis of some 550 of the donors excluded any sequence lacking an unambiguous match to a single V gene segment. In an earlier analysis of 587 of the donors, V segments were called functional above 56.7% productive rearrangements and were called segregating when the between-donor standard deviation exceeded 5%. A statistical classification framework was developed to diagnose cytomegalovirus status using the catalog of TCR beta chain sequences. In a later analysis, TCR nucleotide sequences were compared against IMGT/GENE-DB human TR gene sequences so that V and J genes could be assigned. Using the TCRdist pipeline, a later analysis assigned CDR3 sequences along with most-parsimonious VDJ recombination scenarios. In a later analysis, each TCR beta chain was defined by its CDR3 amino acid sequence together with its V-gene family, and reads lacking a unique V-gene family were excluded. A later analysis removed over 500 highly shared, low-generation-probability nucleotide sequences to deal with suspected cross-contamination and a sequencing artifact. A later analysis calculated a clonal expansion index for each public chain from normalized within-repertoire ranks of inferred template counts. In a later analysis, generation probabilities were computed using a VDJ recombination model fitted to out-of-frame rearrangements, and the results were checked against IGoR. In a later analysis, TCR-TCR, TCR-HLA and TCR-CMV co-occurrence was scored with hypergeometric tests, and a repertoire-size bias correction was applied to TCR pairs. A later analysis estimated false discovery rates by permuting HLA or CMV assignments 20 times. In a later analysis, co-occurring TCRs were grouped with DBSCAN, and TCRdist sequence similarity was added when clustering was performed within HLA-allele-positive subsets. Co-occurrence clustering excluded repertoires with fewer than 30,000 or more than 120,000 public chains, plus five with anomalous nucleotide sharing. Sourced from immuneACCESS, this table was stored by TCRdb with only in-frame sequences that have V and J called. A share of the clones is absent; for the studies checked, an unresolved V gene accounts for under half, and the remainder has no known explanation. V and J calls and clone size are those listed in that table; D and trimming were worked out from the DNA. The table for this sample lists some 140,000 clones; roughly 85% of them were counted only once. The ten largest clones take up roughly 6.8% of the sample.

The cohort comprised around 700 healthy bone marrow donors. At the time of sampling, all cohort members were nominally healthy, though unrecorded immune exposures were likely present. The donor was CMV seropositive and belonged to the group of more than 250 seropositive cohort members. A peripheral blood sample was collected from each donor, and TCR beta sequencing was performed on peripheral blood mononuclear cells. Genomic DNA was extracted from the blood cell samples with the Qiagen DNeasy Blood Extraction Kit. There are a few counts of this clone. What antigen it recognizes has not been identified. Qualities for individual bases were not recorded, and no much larger clone is one base off. The sequence was obtained from a man aged 40-49 years in good health and CMV-seropositive. The specimen was PBMCs.

The nucleotide sequence reads TGTGCCAGTAGTACAACTGAAGAGCAGCCCCAGCATTTT. Translation gives CASSTTEEQPQHF. The chain links TRBV19 with TRBJ1-5; the D gene identity is not certain. Taken from the germline V gene (reference sequence), the CDR1 and CDR2 loops are LNHDA and SQIVND. From the cysteine up to the phenylalanine, the CDR3 has a length of 13 residues. The sequence is cut down to CDR3 DNA, 39 bases in frame from base 1. V drops 4 bases and J drops 7 bases, leaving 11 bases in between. With the portions outside the CDR3 filled from the reference TRBV19 and TRBJ1-5 genes, the complete variable region becomes DGGITQSPKYLFRKEGQNVTLSCEQNLNHDAMYWYRQDPGQGLRLIYYSQIVNDFQKGDIAEGYSVSREKKESFPLTVTSAQKNPTAFYLCASSTTEEQPQHFGDGTRLSIL.